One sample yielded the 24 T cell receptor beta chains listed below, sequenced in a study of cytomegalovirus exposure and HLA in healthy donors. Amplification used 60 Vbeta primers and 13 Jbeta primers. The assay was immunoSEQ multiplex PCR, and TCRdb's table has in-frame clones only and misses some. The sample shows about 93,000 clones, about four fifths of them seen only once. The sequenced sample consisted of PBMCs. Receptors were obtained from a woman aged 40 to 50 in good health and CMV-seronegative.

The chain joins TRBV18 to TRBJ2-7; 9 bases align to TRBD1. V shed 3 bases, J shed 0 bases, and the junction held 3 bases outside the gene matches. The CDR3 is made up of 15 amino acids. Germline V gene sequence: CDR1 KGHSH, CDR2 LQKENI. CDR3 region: CASSPLGQGSYEQYF. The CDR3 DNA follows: TGTGCCAGCTCACCGTTGGGACAGGGCTCCTACGAGCAGTACTTC. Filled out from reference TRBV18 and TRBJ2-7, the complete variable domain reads NAGVMQNPRHLVRRRGQEARLRCSPMKGHSHVYWYRQLPEEGLKFMVYLQKENIIDESGMPKERFSAEFPKEGPSILRIQQVVRGDSAAYFCASSPLGQGSYEQYFGPGTRLTVT.

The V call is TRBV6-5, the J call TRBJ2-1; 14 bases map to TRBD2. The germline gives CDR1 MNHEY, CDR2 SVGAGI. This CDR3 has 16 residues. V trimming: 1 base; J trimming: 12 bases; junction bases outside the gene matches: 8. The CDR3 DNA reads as TGTGCCAGCAGTTACTTTGGGACTAGCGGGAGCGTCGGGCAGTTCTTC. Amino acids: CASSYFGTSGSVGQFF.

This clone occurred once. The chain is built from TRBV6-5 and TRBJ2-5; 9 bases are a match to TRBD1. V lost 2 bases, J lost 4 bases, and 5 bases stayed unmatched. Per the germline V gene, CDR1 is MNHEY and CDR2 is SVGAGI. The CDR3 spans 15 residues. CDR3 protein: CASSYKDRGPETQYF. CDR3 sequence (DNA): TGTGCCAGCAGTTACAAGGACAGGGGTCCAGAGACCCAGTACTTC.

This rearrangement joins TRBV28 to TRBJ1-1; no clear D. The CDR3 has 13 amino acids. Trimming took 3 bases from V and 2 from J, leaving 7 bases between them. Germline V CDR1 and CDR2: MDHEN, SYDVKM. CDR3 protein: CASSFVLNTEAFF. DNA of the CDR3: TGTGCCAGCAGTTTTGTCTTAAACACTGAAGCTTTCTTT.

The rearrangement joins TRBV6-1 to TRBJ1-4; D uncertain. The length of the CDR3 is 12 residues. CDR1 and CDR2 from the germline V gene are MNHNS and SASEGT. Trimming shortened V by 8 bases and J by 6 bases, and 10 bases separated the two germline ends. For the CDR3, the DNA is TGTGCCAGCGAGGGAGATTATGAAAAACTGTTTTTT. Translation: CASEGDYEKLFF.

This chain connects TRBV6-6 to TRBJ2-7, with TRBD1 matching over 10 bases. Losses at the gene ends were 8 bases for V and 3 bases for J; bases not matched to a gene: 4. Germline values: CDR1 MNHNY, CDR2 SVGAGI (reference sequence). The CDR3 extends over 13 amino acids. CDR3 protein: CASSRDRGYEQYF. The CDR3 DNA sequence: TGTGCCAGCTCCCGGGACAGGGGCTACGAGCAGTACTTC.

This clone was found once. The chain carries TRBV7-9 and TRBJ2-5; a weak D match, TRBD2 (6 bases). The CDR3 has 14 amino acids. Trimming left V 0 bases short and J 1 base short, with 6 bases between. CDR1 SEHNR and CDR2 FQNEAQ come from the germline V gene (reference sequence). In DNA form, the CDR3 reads TGTGCCAGCAGCTTAGCGCGGGGCCAAGAGACCCAGTACTTC. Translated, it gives CASSLARGQETQYF.

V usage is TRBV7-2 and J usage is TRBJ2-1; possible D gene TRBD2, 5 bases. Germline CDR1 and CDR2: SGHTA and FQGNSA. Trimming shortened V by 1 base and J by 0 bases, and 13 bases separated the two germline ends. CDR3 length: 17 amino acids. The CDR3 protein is CASSLDRLAGSYNEQFF. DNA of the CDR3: TGTGCCAGCAGCTTAGACCGTCTAGCCGGCTCCTACAATGAGCAGTTCTTC.

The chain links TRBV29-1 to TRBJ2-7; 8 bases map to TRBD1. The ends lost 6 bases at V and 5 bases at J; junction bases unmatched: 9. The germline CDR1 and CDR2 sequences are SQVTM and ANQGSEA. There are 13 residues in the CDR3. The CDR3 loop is CSVGPGGLDEQYF. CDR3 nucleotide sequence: TGCAGCGTGGGTCCAGGGGGCTTGGACGAGCAGTACTTC.

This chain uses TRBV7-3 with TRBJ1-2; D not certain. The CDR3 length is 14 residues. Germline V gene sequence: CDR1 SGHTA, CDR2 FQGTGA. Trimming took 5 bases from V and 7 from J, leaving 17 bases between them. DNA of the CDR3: TGTGCCAGCAGCCCCCGTTCGGGAGGCGGTGGCTACACCTTC. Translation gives CASSPRSGGGGYTF.

The CDR3 DNA is TGTGCCAGCAGCGTAGTCCGGGGAATGGGGAATGAGCAGTTCTTC. Its translation: CASSVVRGMGNEQFF. The chain recombines TRBV9 with TRBJ2-1; D may be TRBD2 (5 bases). The CDR3 runs to 15 residues. Per germline, CDR1 SGDLS and CDR2 YYNGEE. The ends were cut back, 0 bases at V and 7 bases at J, with 14 bases in the middle.

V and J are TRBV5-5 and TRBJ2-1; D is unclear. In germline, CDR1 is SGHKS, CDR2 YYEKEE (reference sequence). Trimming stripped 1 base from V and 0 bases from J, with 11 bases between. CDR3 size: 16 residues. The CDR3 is CASSLSFVSSYNEQFF. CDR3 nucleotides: TGTGCCAGCAGCTTGAGCTTCGTAAGCTCCTACAATGAGCAGTTCTTC.

The CDR3 is CASSSRNSNQPQHF. The CDR3 nucleotides are TGTGCCAGCAGCTCGCGGAATAGCAATCAGCCCCAGCATTTT. This chain joins TRBV7-8 and TRBJ1-5; D remains unclear. CDR1 and CDR2 from the germline V gene are SGHVS and FQNEAQ. Trimming cost V 4 bases and J 0 bases, with 7 bases left between them. The length of the CDR3 is 14 residues. Full variable domain (outside the CDR3, taken from reference TRBV7-8 and TRBJ1-5): GAGVSQSPRYKVAKRGQDVALRCDPISGHVSLFWYQQALGQGPEFLTYFQNEAQLDKSGLPSDRFFAERPEGSVSTLKIQRTQQEDSAVYLCASSSRNSNQPQHFGDGTRLSIL.

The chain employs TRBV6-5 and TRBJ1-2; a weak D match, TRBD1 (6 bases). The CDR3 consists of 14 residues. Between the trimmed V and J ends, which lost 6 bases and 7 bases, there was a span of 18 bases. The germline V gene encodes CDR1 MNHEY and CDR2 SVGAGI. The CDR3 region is CASRPTGIKGGYTF. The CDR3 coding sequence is TGTGCCAGCAGACCTACAGGGATCAAAGGTGGCTACACCTTC.

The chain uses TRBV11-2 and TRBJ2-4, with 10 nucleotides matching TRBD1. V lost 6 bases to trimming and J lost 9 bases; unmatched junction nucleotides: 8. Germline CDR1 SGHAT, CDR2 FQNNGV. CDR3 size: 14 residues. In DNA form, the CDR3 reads TGTGCCAGCAGTCCTGGACAGGGGGGAGGCATTCAGTACTTC. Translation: CASSPGQGGGIQYF.

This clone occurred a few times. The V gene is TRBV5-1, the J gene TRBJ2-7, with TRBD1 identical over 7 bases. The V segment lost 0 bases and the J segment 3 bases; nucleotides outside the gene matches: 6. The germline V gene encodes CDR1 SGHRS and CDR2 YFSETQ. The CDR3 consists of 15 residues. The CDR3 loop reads CASSLVETGIYEQYF. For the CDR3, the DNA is TGCGCCAGCAGCTTGGTGGAGACAGGGATCTACGAGCAGTACTTC.

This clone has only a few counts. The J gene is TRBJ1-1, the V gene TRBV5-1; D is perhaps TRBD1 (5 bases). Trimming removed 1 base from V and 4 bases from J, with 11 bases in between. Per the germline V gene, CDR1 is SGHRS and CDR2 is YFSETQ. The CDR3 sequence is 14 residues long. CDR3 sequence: CASSLYSGGTEAFF. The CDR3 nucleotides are TGCGCCAGCAGCTTGTATTCGGGGGGCACTGAAGCTTTCTTT.

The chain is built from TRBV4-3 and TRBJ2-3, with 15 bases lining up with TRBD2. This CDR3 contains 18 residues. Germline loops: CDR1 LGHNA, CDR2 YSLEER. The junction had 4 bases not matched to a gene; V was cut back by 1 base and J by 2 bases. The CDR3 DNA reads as TGCGCCAGCAGCCAAGCCGGGACTAGCGGGAGGTACACAGATACGCAGTATTTT. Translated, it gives CASSQAGTSGRYTDTQYF.

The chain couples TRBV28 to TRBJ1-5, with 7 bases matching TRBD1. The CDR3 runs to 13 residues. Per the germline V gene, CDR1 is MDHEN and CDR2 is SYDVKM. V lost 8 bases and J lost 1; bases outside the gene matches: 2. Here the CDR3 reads CASGTASNQPQHF. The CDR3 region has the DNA TGTGCCAGCGGGACAGCGAGCAATCAGCCCCAGCATTTT.

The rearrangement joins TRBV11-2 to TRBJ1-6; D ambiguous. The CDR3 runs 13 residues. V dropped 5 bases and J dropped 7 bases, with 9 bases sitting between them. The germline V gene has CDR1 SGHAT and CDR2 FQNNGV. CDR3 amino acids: CASSTGGNSPLHF. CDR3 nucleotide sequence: TGTGCCAGCAGCACGGGCGGGAATTCACCCCTCCACTTT. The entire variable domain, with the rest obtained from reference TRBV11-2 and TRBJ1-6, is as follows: EAGVAQSPRYKIIEKRQSVAFWCNPISGHATLYWYQQILGQGPKLLIQFQNNGVVDDSQLPKDRFSAERLKGVDSTLKIQPAKLEDSAVYLCASSTGGNSPLHFGNGTRLTVT.

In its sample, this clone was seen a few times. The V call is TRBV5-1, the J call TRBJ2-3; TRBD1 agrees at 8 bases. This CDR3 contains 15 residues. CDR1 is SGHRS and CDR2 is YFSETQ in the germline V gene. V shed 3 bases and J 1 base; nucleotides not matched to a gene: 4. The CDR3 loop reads CASSYRGMGTDTQYF. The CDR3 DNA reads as TGCGCCAGCAGCTACAGGGGGATGGGCACAGATACGCAGTATTTT.

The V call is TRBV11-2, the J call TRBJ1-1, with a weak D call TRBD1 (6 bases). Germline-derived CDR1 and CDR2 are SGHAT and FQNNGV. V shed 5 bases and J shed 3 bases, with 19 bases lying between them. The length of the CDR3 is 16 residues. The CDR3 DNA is TGTGCCAGCAGCCCCCCCCGCAGGGGTCCGGACACTGAAGCTTTCTTT. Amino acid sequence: CASSPPRRGPDTEAFF.

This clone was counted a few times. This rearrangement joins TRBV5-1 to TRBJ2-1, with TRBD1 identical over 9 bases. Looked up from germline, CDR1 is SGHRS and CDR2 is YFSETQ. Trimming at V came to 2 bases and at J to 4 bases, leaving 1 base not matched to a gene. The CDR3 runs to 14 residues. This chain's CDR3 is CASSFGTGYNEQFF. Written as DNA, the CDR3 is TGCGCCAGCAGCTTTGGGACAGGGTACAATGAGCAGTTCTTC.

The CDR3 here is CASSLGQGFPGELFF. CDR3 in DNA: TGTGCCAGCAGCCTGGGACAGGGGTTCCCCGGGGAGCTGTTTTTT. The chain is built from TRBV28 and TRBJ2-2, with 10 bases identical to TRBD1. Losses at the gene ends were 6 bases for V and 6 bases for J; bases not matched to a gene: 7. Germline lookup yields CDR1 MDHEN and CDR2 SYDVKM. The CDR3 is made up of 15 amino acids.